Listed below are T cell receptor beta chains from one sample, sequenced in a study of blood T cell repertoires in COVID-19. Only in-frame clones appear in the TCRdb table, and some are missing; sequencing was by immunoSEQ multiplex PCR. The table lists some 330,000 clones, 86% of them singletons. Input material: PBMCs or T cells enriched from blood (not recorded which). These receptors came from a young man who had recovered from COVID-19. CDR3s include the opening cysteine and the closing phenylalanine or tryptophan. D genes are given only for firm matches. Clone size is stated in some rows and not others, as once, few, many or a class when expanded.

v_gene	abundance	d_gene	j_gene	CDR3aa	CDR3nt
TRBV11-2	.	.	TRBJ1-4	CASSLAGSEKLFF	TGTGCCAGCAGCTTAGCGGGGAGTGAAAAACTGTTTTTT
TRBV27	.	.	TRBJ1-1	CASRVQGLMTEAFF	TGTGCCAGCAGGGTTCAGGGCTTGATGACTGAAGCTTTCTTT
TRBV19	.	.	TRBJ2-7	CASSAAQSYEQYF	TGTGCCAGTAGTGCCGCTCAGTCCTACGAGCAGTACTTC
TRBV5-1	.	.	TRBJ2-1	CASSLKIADTSYNEQFF	TGCGCCAGCAGCTTAAAGATAGCGGATACCTCCTACAATGAGCAGTTCTTC
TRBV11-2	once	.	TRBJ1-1	CASSVHRAFF	TGTGCCAGCAGCGTCCACCGGGCTTTCTTT
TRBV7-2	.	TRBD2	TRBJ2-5	CASSSTRGGETQYF	TGTGCCAGCAGCTCCACCCGGGGGGGAGAGACCCAGTACTTC
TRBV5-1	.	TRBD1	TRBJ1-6	CASSLVWTGLSPLHF	TGCGCCAGCAGCTTGGTGTGGACAGGTCTTTCACCCCTCCACTTT
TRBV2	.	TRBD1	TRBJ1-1	CASSELTGITEAFF	TGTGCCAGCAGTGAATTGACAGGGATCACTGAAGCTTTCTTT
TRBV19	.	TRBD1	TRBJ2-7	CASSAAIVQGAYEQYF	TGTGCCAGTAGTGCGGCCATCGTACAGGGGGCCTACGAGCAGTACTTC
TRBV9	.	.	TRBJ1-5	CASSVGGRENQPQHF	TGTGCCAGCAGCGTAGGGGGCAGGGAAAATCAGCCCCAGCATTTT
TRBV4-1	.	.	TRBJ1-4	CASSQHNRNNEKLFF	TGCGCCAGCAGCCAGCATAACAGAAATAATGAAAAACTGTTTTTT
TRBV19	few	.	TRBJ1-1	CASSWALNTEAFF	TGTGCCAGTAGTTGGGCCCTGAACACTGAAGCTTTCTTT
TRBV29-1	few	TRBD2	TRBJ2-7	CSAHGGGHSYEQYF	TGCAGCGCCCACGGGGGGGGGCACTCCTACGAGCAGTACTTC
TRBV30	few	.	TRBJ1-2	CAWRQGNYGYTF	TGTGCCTGGAGGCAGGGGAACTATGGCTACACCTTC
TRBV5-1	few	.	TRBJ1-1	CASSSRNTEAFF	TGCGCCAGCAGCTCCAGGAACACTGAAGCTTTCTTT
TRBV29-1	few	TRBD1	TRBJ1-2	CSVGKPGQGAEGYTF	TGCAGCGTGGGGAAGCCGGGACAGGGGGCAGAGGGCTACACCTTC
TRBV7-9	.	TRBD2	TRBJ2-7	CASSTDQTSLRQYF	TGTGCCAGCAGCACAGACCAGACTAGCTTGAGGCAGTACTTC
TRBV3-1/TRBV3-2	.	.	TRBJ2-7	CASSQGPTGRKYF	TGTGCCAGCAGCCAAGGGCCGACAGGGAGGAAGTACTTC
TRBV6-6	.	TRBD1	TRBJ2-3	CASSLDRVTTDTQYF	TGTGCCAGCAGTCTGGACAGGGTCACCACAGATACGCAGTATTTT
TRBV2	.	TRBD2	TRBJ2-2	CACYSGGNTGELFF	TGTGCCTGTTACTCGGGAGGGAACACCGGGGAGCTGTTTTTT
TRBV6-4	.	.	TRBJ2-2	CASSSGTRDTGELFF	TGTGCCAGCAGTTCCGGGACAAGAGACACCGGGGAGCTGTTTTTT
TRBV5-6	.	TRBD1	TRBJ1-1	CASSFRGLGSEAFF	TGTGCCAGCAGCTTTAGGGGGCTAGGGAGTGAAGCTTTCTTT
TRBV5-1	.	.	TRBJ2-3	CASSSWPGADTQYF	TGCGCCAGCAGCTCATGGCCAGGGGCAGATACGCAGTATTTT
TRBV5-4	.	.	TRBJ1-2	CASSLGHPANYGYTF	TGTGCCAGCAGCTTGGGACACCCCGCTAACTATGGCTACACCTTC
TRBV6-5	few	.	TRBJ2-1	CASTGGRRHNEQFF	TGTGCCAGCACCGGGGGAAGACGTCACAATGAGCAGTTCTTC
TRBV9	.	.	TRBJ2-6	CASSSPRQAGANVLTF	TGTGCCAGCAGCTCGCCGCGCCAGGCTGGGGCCAACGTCCTGACTTTC
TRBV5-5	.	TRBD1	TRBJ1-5	CASSPRQGNNQPQHF	TGTGCCAGCAGCCCGAGACAGGGAAACAATCAGCCCCAGCATTTT
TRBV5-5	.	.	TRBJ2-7	CASSRSQRHEQYF	TGTGCCAGCAGCAGGTCCCAGCGACACGAGCAGTACTTC
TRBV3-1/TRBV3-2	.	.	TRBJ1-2	CASSHGRGAGGYTF	TGTGCCAGCAGCCACGGGCGGGGGGCAGGTGGCTACACCTTC
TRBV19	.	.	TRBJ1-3	CASSPQGSRSGNTIYF	TGTGCCAGTAGCCCTCAGGGGTCCCGCTCTGGAAACACCATATATTTT
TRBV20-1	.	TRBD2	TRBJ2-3	CSASGTSGSVDTQYF	TGCAGTGCCAGTGGGACTAGCGGGAGCGTGGATACGCAGTATTTT
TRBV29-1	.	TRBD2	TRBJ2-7	CSVGLAEPIYEQYF	TGCAGCGTCGGACTAGCGGAGCCCATCTACGAGCAGTACTTC
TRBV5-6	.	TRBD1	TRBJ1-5	CASSLGQNNQPQHF	TGTGCCAGCAGCCTGGGACAGAACAATCAGCCCCAGCATTTT
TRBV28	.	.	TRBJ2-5	CASSLPRGRRETQYF	TGTGCCAGCAGTCTCCCCAGGGGACGTCGGGAGACCCAGTACTTC
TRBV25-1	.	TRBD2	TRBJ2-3	CASSEIPLLAGITDTQYF	TGTGCCAGCAGTGAAATTCCCCTTCTAGCGGGCATCACAGATACGCAGTATTTT
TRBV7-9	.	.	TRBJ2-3	CASTPPPPPRGDTQYF	TGTGCCAGCACCCCTCCGCCACCTCCGCGGGGAGATACGCAGTATTTT
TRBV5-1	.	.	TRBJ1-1	CASSPGRGLLPGDAFF	TGCGCCAGCAGCCCCGGACGGGGACTTCTCCCCGGTGATGCTTTCTTT
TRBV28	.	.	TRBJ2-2	CATEPNQGGLTGELFF	TGTGCCACTGAACCGAACCAGGGGGGACTCACCGGGGAGCTGTTTTTT
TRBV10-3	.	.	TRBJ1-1	CAIADAGARNTEAFF	TGTGCCATCGCCGACGCAGGGGCCCGGAACACTGAAGCTTTCTTT
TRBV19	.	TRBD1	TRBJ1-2	CASSIGQGRRLYTF	TGTGCCAGTAGTATAGGACAGGGCCGTCGACTCTACACCTTC
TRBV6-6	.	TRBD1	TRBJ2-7	CASSYRTGGSEQYF	TGTGCCAGCAGTTACCGGACAGGGGGGAGCGAGCAGTACTTC
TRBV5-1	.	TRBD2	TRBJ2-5	CASSLLAGVRETQYF	TGCGCCAGCAGCTTGCTAGCGGGAGTTCGGGAGACCCAGTACTTC
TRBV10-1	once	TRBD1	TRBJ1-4	CASSPRTGKNEKLFF	TGCGCCAGCAGCCCAAGGACAGGGAAAAATGAAAAACTGTTTTTT
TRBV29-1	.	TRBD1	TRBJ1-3	CSVQGVGNTIYF	TGCAGCGTACAGGGGGTTGGAAACACCATATATTTT
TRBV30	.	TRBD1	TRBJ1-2	CAWRDGRYLTGENYGYTF	TGTGCCTGGAGGGATGGACGTTATCTAACAGGGGAAAACTATGGCTACACCTTC
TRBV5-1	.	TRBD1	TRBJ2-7	CASSSGQGANEQYF	TGCGCCAGCAGCTCGGGACAGGGGGCGAACGAGCAGTACTTC